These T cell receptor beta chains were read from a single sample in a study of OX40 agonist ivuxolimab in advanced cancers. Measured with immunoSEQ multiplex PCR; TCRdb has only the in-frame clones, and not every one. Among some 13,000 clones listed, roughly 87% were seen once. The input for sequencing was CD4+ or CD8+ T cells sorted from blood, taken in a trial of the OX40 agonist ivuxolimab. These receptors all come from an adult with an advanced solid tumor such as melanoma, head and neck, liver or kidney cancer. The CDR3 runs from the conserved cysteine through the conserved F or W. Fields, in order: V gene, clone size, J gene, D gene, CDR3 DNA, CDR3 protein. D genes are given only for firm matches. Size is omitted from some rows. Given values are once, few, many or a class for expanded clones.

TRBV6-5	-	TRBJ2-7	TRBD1	TGTGCCAGCAGTTCGATACGACAGGGCCACGAGCAGTACTTC	CASSSIRQGHEQYF
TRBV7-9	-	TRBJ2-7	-	TGTGCCAGCAGCGTACAGGGTAGAACTTACGAGCAGTACTTC	CASSVQGRTYEQYF
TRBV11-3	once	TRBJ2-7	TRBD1	TGTGCCAGCAGACAATCCGGGACAGGGACACCCTACGAGCAGTACTTC	CASRQSGTGTPYEQYF
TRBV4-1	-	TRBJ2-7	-	TGCGCCAGCAGCCCCCGGGACAACCCCTACGAGCAGTACTTC	CASSPRDNPYEQYF
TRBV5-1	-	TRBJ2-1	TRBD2	TGCGCCAGCAGCTTCCCTAGCGGCAATGAGCAGTTCTTC	CASSFPSGNEQFF
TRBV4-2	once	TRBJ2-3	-	TGTGCCAGCAGCCAAAACTCGGTCGCTAGCACAGATACGCAGTATTTT	CASSQNSVASTDTQYF
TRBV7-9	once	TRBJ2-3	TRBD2	TGTGCCAGCAGCCGGGAGGGCAGCCGCACAGATACGCAGTATTTT	CASSREGSRTDTQYF
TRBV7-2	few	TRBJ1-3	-	TGTGCCAGCAGCTCGGACAGTAACTCTGGAAACACCATATATTTT	CASSSDSNSGNTIYF
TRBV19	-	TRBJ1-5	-	TGTGCCAGTACCAAGGGCAGTCCCATAAATCAGCCCCAGCATTTT	CASTKGSPINQPQHF
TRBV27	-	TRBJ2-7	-	TGTGCCAGCAGTCCCAGACAAACTCCCGGCAACGAGCAGTACTTC	CASSPRQTPGNEQYF
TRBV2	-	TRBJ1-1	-	TGTGCCAGCAGTGTCAACTGGAGCGTCACTGAAGCTTTCTTT	CASSVNWSVTEAFF
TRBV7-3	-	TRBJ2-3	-	TGTGCCAGCCGAGGGGGAGGAGACACAGATACGCAGTATTTT	CASRGGGDTDTQYF
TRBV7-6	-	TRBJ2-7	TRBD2	TGTGCCAGCAGCCCACATAGGGCGGGGAGGGCCTACGAGCAGTACTTC	CASSPHRAGRAYEQYF
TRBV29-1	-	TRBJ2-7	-	TGCAGCGTTGAAGAAGATCAGGGGTCCTCCTACGAGCAGTACTTC	CSVEEDQGSSYEQYF
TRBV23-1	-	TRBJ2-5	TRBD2	TGCGCCAGCTCCCCGAGGGGTTACGGCGGGAGGGAGGCCCAGTACTTC	CASSPRGYGGREAQYF
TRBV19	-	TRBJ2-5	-	TGTGCCAGTAGGACACCCGCGGGGATCCAGTACTTC	CASRTPAGIQYF
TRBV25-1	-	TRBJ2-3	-	TGTGCCAGCAGTGAGACGGGGAGCACAGATACGCAGTATTTT	CASSETGSTDTQYF
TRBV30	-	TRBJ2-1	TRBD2	TGTGCCTGGGCCCGACTAGCGGGATTCGGTGAGCAGTTCTTC	CAWARLAGFGEQFF
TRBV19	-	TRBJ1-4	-	TGTGCCAGTAGCGACATGAGGTTTAGTGCAACTAATGAAAAACTGTTTTTT	CASSDMRFSATNEKLFF
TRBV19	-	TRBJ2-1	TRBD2	TGTGCCAGTACCCTAATAGCGGGAGAGATTGAGCAGTTCTTC	CASTLIAGEIEQFF
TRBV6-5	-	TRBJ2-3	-	TGTGCCAGCAGTTTATGGGAAGCGGCGAGCACAGATACGCAGTATTTT	CASSLWEAASTDTQYF
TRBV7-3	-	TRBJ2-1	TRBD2	TGTGCCAGCTCCAGCTTAGGCGGGGGGGCTCTCAATGAGCAGTTCTTC	CASSSLGGGALNEQFF
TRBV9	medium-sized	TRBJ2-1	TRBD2	TGTGCCAGCAGCGCACCGGGACTAGCGGGGGCCTACAATGAGCAGTTCTTC	CASSAPGLAGAYNEQFF
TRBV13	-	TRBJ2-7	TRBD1	TGTGCCAGCAGCCCGCGACAGGGTTGGGACGAGCAGTACTTC	CASSPRQGWDEQYF
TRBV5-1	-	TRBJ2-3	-	TGCGCCAGCAGCTTGGGGGGTAGGACCACAGATACGCAGTATTTT	CASSLGGRTTDTQYF
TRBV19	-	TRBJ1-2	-	TGTGCCAGTAGCCCGGGACGGATCTATTATGGCTACACCTTC	CASSPGRIYYGYTF
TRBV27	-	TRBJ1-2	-	TGTGCCAGCAGTTTAAGCGGGACGGAACCGTCCTACACCTTC	CASSLSGTEPSYTF